This T cell receptor beta chain was identified during a study of cytomegalovirus exposure and HLA in healthy donors. Germline V CDR1 and CDR2: SGHVS, FQNEAQ. V lost 3 bases and J 3 bases, leaving 11 bases between the germline ends. The CDR3 is 14 amino acids. Primers: 60 Vbeta forward and 13 Jbeta reverse. In the original workflow: In a later analysis, roughly 86 million unique TCR beta chains included roughly 11 million shared by two or more donors. The table came from immunoSEQ multiplex PCR; TCRdb's copy has only in-frame clones and leaves some out. V, J and clone size are taken as reported in that table, and D and trimming were inferred from the DNA itself. This table has more than 140,000 clones, roughly 80% appearing once.

The TCR sequence derives from a man aged 35 to 55 in good health and CMV-seronegative. The V gene is TRBV7-8, the J gene TRBJ1-2; the D gene is possibly TRBD1 (5 bases). Sequenced input: PBMCs. CDR3 sequence: CASSLGGEHYGYTF. The CDR3 nucleotides read TGTGCCAGCAGCTTGGGAGGGGAGCACTATGGCTACACCTTC.